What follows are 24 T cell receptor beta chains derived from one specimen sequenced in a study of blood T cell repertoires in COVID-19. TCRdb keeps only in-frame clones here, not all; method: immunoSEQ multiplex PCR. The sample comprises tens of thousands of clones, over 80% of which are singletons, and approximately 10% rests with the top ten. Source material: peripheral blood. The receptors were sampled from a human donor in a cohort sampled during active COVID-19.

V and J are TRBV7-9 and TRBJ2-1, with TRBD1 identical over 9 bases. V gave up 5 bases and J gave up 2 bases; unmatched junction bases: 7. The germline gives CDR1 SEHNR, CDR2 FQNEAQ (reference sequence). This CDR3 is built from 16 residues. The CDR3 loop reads CASSTYRGRAYNEQFF. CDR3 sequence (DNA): TGTGCCAGCAGCACTTACAGGGGGCGCGCCTACAATGAGCAGTTCTTC. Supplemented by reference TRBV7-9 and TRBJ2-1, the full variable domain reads DTGVSQNPRHKITKRGQNVTFRCDPISEHNRLYWYRQTLGQGPEFLTYFQNEAQLEKSRLLSDRFSAERPKGSFSTLEIQRTEQGDSAMYLCASSTYRGRAYNEQFFGPGTRLTVL.

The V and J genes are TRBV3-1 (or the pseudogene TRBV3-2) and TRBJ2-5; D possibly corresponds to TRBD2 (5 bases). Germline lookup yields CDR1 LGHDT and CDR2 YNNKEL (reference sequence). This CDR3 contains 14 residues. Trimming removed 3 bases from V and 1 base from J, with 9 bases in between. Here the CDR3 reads CASSHGSVQETQYF. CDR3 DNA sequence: TGTGCCAGCAGCCATGGGAGCGTCCAAGAGACCCAGTACTTC.

CDR3 nucleotide sequence: TGTGCCAGTAGTGGCAGGGTGCTATATGGCTACACCTTC. Protein sequence: CASSGRVLYGYTF. This chain uses TRBV19 with TRBJ1-2; weak D call: TRBD1 (5 bases). Trimming stripped 5 bases from V and 5 bases from J, with 12 bases between. The CDR3 has 13 residues. The germline CDR1 and CDR2 sequences are LNHDA and SQIVND (reference sequence).

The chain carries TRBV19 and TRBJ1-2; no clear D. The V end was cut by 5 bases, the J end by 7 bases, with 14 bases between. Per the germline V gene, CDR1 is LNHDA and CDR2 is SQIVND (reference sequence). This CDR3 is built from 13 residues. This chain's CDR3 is CASSPRTLTGYTF. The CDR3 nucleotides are TGTGCCAGTAGTCCCCGGACTCTAACTGGCTACACCTTC.

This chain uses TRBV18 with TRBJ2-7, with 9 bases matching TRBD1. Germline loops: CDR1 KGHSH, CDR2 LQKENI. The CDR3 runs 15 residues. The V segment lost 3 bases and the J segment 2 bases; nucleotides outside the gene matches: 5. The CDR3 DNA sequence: TGTGCCAGCTCACCGACTAGACAGGGGGCCTACGAGCAGTACTTC. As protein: CASSPTRQGAYEQYF.

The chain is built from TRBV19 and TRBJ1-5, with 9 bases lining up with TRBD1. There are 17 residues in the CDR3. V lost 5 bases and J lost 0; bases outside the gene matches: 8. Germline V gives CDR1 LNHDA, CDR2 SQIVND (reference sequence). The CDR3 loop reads CASSPRDRAYSNQPQHF. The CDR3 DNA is TGTGCCAGTAGTCCCCGGGACAGGGCTTATAGCAATCAGCCCCAGCATTTT.

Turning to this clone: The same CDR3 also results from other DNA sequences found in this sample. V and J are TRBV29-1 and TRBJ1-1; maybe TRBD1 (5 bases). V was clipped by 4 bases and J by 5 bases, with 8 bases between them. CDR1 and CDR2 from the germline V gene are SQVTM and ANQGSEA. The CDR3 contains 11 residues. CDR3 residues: CSVGGGTEAFF. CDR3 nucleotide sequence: TGCAGCGTTGGGGGGGGGACTGAAGCTTTCTTT. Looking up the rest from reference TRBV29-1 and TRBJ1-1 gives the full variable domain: SAVISQKPSRDICQRGTSLTIQCQVDSQVTMMFWYRQQPGQSLTLIATANQGSEATYESGFVIDKFPISRPNLTFSTLTVSNMSPEDSSIYLCSVGGGTEAFFGQGTRLTVV.

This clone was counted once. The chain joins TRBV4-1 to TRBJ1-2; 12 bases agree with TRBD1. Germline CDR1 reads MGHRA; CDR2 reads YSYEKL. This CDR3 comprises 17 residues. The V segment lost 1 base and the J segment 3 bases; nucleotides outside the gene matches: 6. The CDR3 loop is CASSQVGQGARYYGYTF. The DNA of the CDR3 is TGCGCCAGCAGCCAAGTGGGACAGGGGGCGCGGTACTATGGCTACACCTTC.

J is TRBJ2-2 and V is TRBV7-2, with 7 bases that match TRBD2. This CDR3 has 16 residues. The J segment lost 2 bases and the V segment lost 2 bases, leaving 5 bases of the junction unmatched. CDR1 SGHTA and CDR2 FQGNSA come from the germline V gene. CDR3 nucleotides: TGTGCCAGCAGCTTATGGCTAGCGGTTAACACCGGGGAGCTGTTTTTT. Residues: CASSLWLAVNTGELFF.

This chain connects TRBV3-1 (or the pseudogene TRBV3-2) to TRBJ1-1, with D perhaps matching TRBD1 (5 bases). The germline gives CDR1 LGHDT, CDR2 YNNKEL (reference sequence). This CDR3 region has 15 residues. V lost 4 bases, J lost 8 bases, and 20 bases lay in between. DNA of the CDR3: TGTGCCAGCAGCCCGACCACCGGGACTAACGTCGAAGCTTTCTTT. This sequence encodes CASSPTTGTNVEAFF.

The CDR3 sequence: CASSLNLIGNTIYF. DNA for the CDR3: TGTGCCAGCAGCTTAAACTTAATAGGAAACACCATATATTTT. The chain uses TRBV7-9 and TRBJ1-3; no reliable D call. This CDR3 has 14 amino acids. Germline V lookup: CDR1 SEHNR, CDR2 FQNEAQ (reference sequence). Trimming cost V 2 bases and J 4 bases, with 9 bases left between them. The full variable domain, completed using reference TRBV7-9 and TRBJ1-3, is DTGVSQNPRHKITKRGQNVTFRCDPISEHNRLYWYRQTLGQGPEFLTYFQNEAQLEKSRLLSDRFSAERPKGSFSTLEIQRTEQGDSAMYLCASSLNLIGNTIYFGEGSWLTVV.

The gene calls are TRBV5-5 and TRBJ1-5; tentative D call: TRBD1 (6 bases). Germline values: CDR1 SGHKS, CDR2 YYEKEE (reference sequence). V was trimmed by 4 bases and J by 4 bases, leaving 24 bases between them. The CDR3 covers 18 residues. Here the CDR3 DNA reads TGTGCCAGCAGCCCCGTTCCTTCCTCTGGACAGACAAATCAGCCCCAGCATTTT. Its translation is CASSPVPSSGQTNQPQHF.

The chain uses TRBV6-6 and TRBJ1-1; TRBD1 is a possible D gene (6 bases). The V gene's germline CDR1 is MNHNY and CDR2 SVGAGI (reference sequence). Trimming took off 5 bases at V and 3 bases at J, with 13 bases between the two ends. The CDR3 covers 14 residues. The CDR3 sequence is CASSKQGWDTEAFF. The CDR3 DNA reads TGTGCCAGCAGTAAACAGGGCTGGGACACTGAAGCTTTCTTT.

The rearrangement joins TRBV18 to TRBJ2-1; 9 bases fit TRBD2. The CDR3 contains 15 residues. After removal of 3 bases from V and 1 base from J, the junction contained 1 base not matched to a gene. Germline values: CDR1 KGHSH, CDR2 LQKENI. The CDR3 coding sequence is TGTGCCAGCTCACCCAGCGGGGGGTCCTACAATGAGCAGTTCTTC. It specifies CASSPSGGSYNEQFF.

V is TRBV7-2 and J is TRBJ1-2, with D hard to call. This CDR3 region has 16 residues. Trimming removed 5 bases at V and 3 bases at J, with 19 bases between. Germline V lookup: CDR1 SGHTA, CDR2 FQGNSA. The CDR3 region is CASSPSLRVEDYGYTF. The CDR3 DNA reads TGTGCCAGCAGCCCTTCTCTTCGGGTTGAGGACTATGGCTACACCTTC.

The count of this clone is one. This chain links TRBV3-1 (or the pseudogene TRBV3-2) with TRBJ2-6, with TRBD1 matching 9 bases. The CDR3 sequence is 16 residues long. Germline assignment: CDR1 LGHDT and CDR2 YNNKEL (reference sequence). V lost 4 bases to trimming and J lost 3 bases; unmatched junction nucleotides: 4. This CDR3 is CASSPTGGGGANVLTF. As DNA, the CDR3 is TGTGCCAGCAGCCCCACAGGGGGCGGTGGGGCCAACGTCCTGACTTTC.

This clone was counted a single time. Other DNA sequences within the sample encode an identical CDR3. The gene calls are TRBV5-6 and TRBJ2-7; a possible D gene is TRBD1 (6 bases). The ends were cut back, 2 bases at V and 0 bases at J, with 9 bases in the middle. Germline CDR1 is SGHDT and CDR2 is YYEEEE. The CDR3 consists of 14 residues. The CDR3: CASSFDRISYEQYF. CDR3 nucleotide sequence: TGTGCCAGCAGCTTTGACAGGATCTCCTACGAGCAGTACTTC.

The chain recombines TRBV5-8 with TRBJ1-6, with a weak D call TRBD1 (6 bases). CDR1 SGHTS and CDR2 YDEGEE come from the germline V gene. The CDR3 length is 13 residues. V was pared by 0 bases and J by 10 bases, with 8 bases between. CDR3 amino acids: CASSLGGGSPLHF. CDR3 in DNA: TGTGCCAGCAGCTTGGGAGGGGGATCACCCCTCCACTTT.

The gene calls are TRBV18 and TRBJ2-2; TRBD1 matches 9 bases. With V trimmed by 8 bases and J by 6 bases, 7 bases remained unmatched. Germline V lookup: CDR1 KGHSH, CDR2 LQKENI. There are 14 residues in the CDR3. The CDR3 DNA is TGTGCCAGCCGCCGGGACAGGGAAGCCGGGGAGCTGTTTTTT. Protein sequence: CASRRDREAGELFF.

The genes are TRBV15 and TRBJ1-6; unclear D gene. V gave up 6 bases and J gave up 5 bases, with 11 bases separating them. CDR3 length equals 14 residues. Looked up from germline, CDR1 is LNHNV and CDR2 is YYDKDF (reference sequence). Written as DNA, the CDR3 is TGTGCCACCAGTGTCGGGGATAATAATTCACCCCTCCACTTT. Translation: CATSVGDNNSPLHF.

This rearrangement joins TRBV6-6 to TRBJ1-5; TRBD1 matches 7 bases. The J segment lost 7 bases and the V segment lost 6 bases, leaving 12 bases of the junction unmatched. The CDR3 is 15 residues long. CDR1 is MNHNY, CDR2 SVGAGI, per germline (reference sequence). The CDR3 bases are TGTGCCAGCAGGGAACAGCAGGGGGGAGCCCAGCCCCAGCATTTT. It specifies CASREQQGGAQPQHF.

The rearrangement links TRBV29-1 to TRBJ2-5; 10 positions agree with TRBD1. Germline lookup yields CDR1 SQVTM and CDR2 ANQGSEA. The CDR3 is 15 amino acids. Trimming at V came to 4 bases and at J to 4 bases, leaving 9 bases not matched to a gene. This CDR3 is CSVGQGAAKRETQYF. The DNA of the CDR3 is TGCAGCGTTGGACAGGGGGCGGCCAAGAGAGAGACCCAGTACTTC.

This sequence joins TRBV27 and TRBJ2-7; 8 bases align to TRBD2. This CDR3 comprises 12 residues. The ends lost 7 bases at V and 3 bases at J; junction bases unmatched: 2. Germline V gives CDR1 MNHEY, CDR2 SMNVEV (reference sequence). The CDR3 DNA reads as TGTGCCAGCACTGGGACTAGCTACGAGCAGTACTTC. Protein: CASTGTSYEQYF.

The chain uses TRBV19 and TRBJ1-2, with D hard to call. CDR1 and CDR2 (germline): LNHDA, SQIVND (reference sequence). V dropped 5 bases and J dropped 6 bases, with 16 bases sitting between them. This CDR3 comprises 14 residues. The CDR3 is CASSARTGFNGYTF. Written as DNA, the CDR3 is TGTGCCAGTAGTGCCCGGACGGGATTTAATGGCTACACCTTC.